A single sample is the source of the 21 T cell receptor beta chains below, sequenced in a study of early T cells in non-severe SARS-CoV-2 infection. TCRdb recomputed calls from the 5' RACE reads with MiXCR, one row per CDR3 protein. The profile covers 40,000 to 55,000 distinct CDR3 sequences, with about 6% appearing a single time and about 20% taken by the ten largest. The source material was whole blood, sampled at baseline. The receptors originated from an adult who was a healthcare worker with PCR-confirmed SARS-CoV-2 infection or an uninfected control (not recorded which).

The rearrangement links TRBV7-9 to TRBJ2-5; tentative D call: TRBD1 (6 bases). Germline CDR1 reads SEHNR; CDR2 reads FQNEAQ (reference sequence). This CDR3 contains 15 residues. V lost 5 bases and J 1 base, leaving 14 bases between the germline ends. The DNA for the CDR3 is TGTGCCAGCAGCCCCCCCGACAGGTCCCAAGAGACCCAGTACTTC. Translated: CASSPPDRSQETQYF.

This clonotype was seen a handful of times. The rearrangement joins TRBV7-9 to TRBJ1-1; D is unresolved. V lost 2 bases and J 5 bases, leaving 15 bases between the germline ends. Germline assignment: CDR1 SEHNR and CDR2 FQNEAQ (reference sequence). This CDR3 is 15 amino acids long. For the CDR3, the DNA is TGTGCCAGCAGCTTATCTCCGGATGTTCAGACTGAAGCTTTCTTT. It codes for CASSLSPDVQTEAFF.

In this sample, this clonotype turned up many times. V usage is TRBV7-2 and J usage is TRBJ2-7; the match to TRBD1 covers 11 bases. Trimming cost V 3 bases and J 4 bases; bases outside gene matches: 11. Germline-derived CDR1 and CDR2 are SGHTA and FQGNSA. This CDR3 is 17 amino acids long. Written as DNA, the CDR3 is TGTGCCAGCAGCTTCTCCCGGACAGGGGGCGCTTCTTACGAGCAGTACTTC. This sequence encodes CASSFSRTGGASYEQYF.

This CDR3 is CASSLGRRESWETQYF. CDR3 DNA sequence: TGTGCCAGCAGCTTGGGCCGGCGCGAGTCTTGGGAGACCCAGTACTTC. The chain employs TRBV5-6 and TRBJ2-5, with D hard to call. The length of the CDR3 is 16 residues. Germline V gene data show CDR1 as SGHDT and CDR2 as YYEEEE. V was cut by 0 bases and J by 5 bases, with 17 bases left in between.

This clonotype occurred a few times. The chain joins TRBV7-8 to TRBJ2-6, with D perhaps matching TRBD2 (6 bases). Between the trimmed V and J ends, which lost 5 bases and 2 bases, there was a span of 16 bases. The CDR3 is 17 amino acids. CDR1 and CDR2 (germline): SGHVS, FQNEAQ. The CDR3 loop is CASSQPDGEAGANVLTF. The CDR3 DNA sequence: TGTGCCAGCAGCCAACCGGACGGGGAGGCTGGGGCCAACGTCCTGACTTTC. Complete variable domain (other parts from reference TRBV7-8 and TRBJ2-6): GAGVSQSPRYKVAKRGQDVALRCDPISGHVSLFWYQQALGQGPEFLTYFQNEAQLDKSGLPSDRFFAERPEGSVSTLKIQRTQQEDSAVYLCASSQPDGEAGANVLTFGAGSRLTVL.

This chain joins TRBV5-1 and TRBJ2-1; D is undetermined. This CDR3 region has 13 residues. V shed 0 bases and J shed 6 bases, with 7 bases lying between them. The V gene's germline CDR1 is SGHRS and CDR2 YFSETQ. The CDR3 region has the DNA TGCGCCAGCAGCTTGGCGTTGGTCAATGAGCAGTTCTTC. Its protein product is CASSLALVNEQFF. Using reference TRBV5-1 and TRBJ2-1 for the parts outside the CDR3, the full variable domain is KAGVTQTPRYLIKTRGQQVTLSCSPISGHRSVSWYQQTPGQGLQFLFEYFSETQRNKGNFPGRFSGRQFSNSRSEMNVSTLELGDSALYLCASSLALVNEQFFGPGTRLTVL.

The chain is built from TRBV19 and TRBJ2-6; 11 bases are shared with TRBD1. Germline lookup yields CDR1 LNHDA and CDR2 SQIVND (reference sequence). Trimming removed 10 bases from V and 0 bases from J; junction bases left unmatched: 11. This CDR3 is 18 amino acids long. The CDR3 DNA is TGTGCCACTCGGGACAGGGGGAATGCTAACTCTGGGGCCAACGTCCTGACTTTC. Protein product: CATRDRGNANSGANVLTF.

This clonotype was recorded many times. This chain connects TRBV9 to TRBJ2-1; 14 nucleotides line up with TRBD2. The CDR3 has 15 residues. J gave up 9 bases and V 3 bases, and 5 bases lay outside the gene matches. The germline gives CDR1 SGDLS, CDR2 YYNGEE. The CDR3: CASSAGLAGVAEQFF. The CDR3 DNA sequence: TGTGCCAGCAGCGCGGGACTAGCGGGGGTAGCTGAGCAGTTCTTC.

This clonotype has more than one count but fewer than ten. The genes are TRBV7-3 and TRBJ1-1; the D gene is possibly TRBD1 (5 bases). The V gene lost 4 bases and the J gene lost 4 bases, with 10 bases spanning the gap. The CDR3 is 13 amino acids. The germline V gene has CDR1 SGHTA and CDR2 FQGTGA. The chain's CDR3 is CASSYGRGTEAFF. The CDR3 region has the DNA TGTGCCAGCAGCTACGGGAGGGGCACTGAAGCTTTCTTT.

This clonotype was recorded many times. This sequence joins TRBV7-8 and TRBJ2-7; D remains unclear. Germline V CDR1 and CDR2: SGHVS, FQNEAQ. V was pared by 5 bases and J by 3 bases, with 14 bases between. The CDR3 contains 14 residues. CDR3 DNA: TGTGCCAGCAGCCCCGGGTTAGATAGCTACGAGCAGTACTTC. Translation: CASSPGLDSYEQYF.

This clonotype was seen ten or more times. The J gene is TRBJ2-1, the V gene TRBV12-3 or TRBV12-4, with D possibly TRBD1 on 8 matching bases. Trimming left V 5 bases short and J 9 bases short, with 17 bases between. CDR3 length: 14 residues. CDR3 coding DNA: TGTGCCAGCAGTCCCACAGGGGGGGGCGGTGAGCAGTTCTTC. Encoded protein: CASSPTGGGGEQFF.

V gene TRBV11-2 combines with J gene TRBJ2-1; D perhaps matches TRBD1 (6 bases). CDR1 SGHAT and CDR2 FQNNGV come from the germline V gene. The CDR3 extends over 15 amino acids. Trimming removed 1 base at V and 7 bases at J, with 14 bases between. The DNA of the CDR3 is TGTGCCAGCAGCTTAGGCTGGCAGGGGAAGAATGAGCAGTTCTTC. Protein: CASSLGWQGKNEQFF.

V is TRBV6-4 and J is TRBJ2-3; 10 nucleotides align to TRBD2. Trimming took 3 bases from V and 5 from J; bases not matched to a gene: 5. This CDR3 has 15 amino acids. Germline V gene lookup returns CDR1 MRHNA and CDR2 SNTAGT. The CDR3 DNA sequence: TGTGCCAGCAGTGAAGCGGGGGGGCAAAGAGATACGCAGTATTTT. Translated: CASSEAGGQRDTQYF.

This clonotype was recorded at least ten times. The rearrangement links TRBV12-3 or TRBV12-4 to TRBJ1-2, with 8 bases lining up with TRBD1. The CDR3 has 14 residues. V shed 5 bases, J shed 4 bases, and the junction held 6 bases outside the gene matches. The CDR3 region is CASSIGQGFYGYTF. The CDR3 DNA reads TGTGCCAGCAGTATCGGACAGGGCTTCTATGGCTACACCTTC.

The chain is built from TRBV6-2 or TRBV6-3 and TRBJ2-1; D gene uncertain. This CDR3 is 15 amino acids long. The V gene lost 3 bases and the J gene lost 5 bases, with 14 bases spanning the gap. CDR1 is MNHEY, CDR2 SVGEGT, per germline. The CDR3 spells CASSYGPSGDNEQFF. The CDR3 coding sequence is TGTGCCAGCAGTTATGGACCAAGTGGGGACAATGAGCAGTTCTTC.

At least ten counts were recorded for this clonotype. V is TRBV5-1 and J is TRBJ2-1; 7 bases are a match to TRBD2. The germline V gene encodes CDR1 SGHRS and CDR2 YFSETQ. The CDR3 is 13 amino acids. J was trimmed by 7 bases and V by 4 bases; bases with no gene match: 5. DNA for the CDR3: TGCGCCAGCAGCCCCGGGACTATGAATGAGCAGTTCTTC. It yields the protein CASSPGTMNEQFF.

Turning to this clonotype: Germline and junction disagree at one end, which may indicate a read error. The chain couples TRBV11-2 to TRBJ2-1, with 7 bases lining up with TRBD2. CDR1 SGHAT and CDR2 FQNNGV come from the germline V gene. CDR3 length: 12 residues. CDR3 protein: CASSPRAGAPLF. CDR3 DNA sequence: TGTGCCAGCAGCCCCCGGGCGGGAGCCCCGCTCTTC.

This clonotype was detected ten times or more. The chain uses TRBV25-1 and TRBJ2-1, with D maybe TRBD2 (5 bases). V shed 6 bases and J shed 10 bases, with 13 bases lying between them. The length of the CDR3 is 12 residues. CDR1 is MGHDK, CDR2 SYGVNS, per germline. The CDR3, as DNA: TGTGCCAGCAGGGCTAGCAATCGGGAGCAGTTCTTC. It codes for CASRASNREQFF.

This clonotype was seen repeatedly, ten times or more. The CDR3 DNA reads TGCAGTGCTAGAGAAACGGGAGGGGAGACCCAGTACTTC. Residues: CSARETGGETQYF. The chain combines TRBV20-1 with TRBJ2-5; 8 positions agree with TRBD2. CDR1 and CDR2 from the germline V gene are DFQATT and SNEGSKA (reference sequence). CDR3 length: 13 amino acids. Trimming cost V 0 bases and J 5 bases; bases outside gene matches: 2.

The table lists this clonotype with a few counts. The chain employs TRBV10-3 and TRBJ2-7; 9 positions match TRBD1. The germline CDR1 and CDR2 sequences are ENHRY and SYGVKD. After removal of 7 bases from V and 4 bases from J, the junction contained 8 bases not matched to a gene. The CDR3 sequence is 14 residues long. The CDR3 DNA reads TGTGCCATCAACCCCGGGACAGGGCCTTACGAGCAGTACTTC. Encoded protein: CAINPGTGPYEQYF.

V gene TRBV5-1 combines with J gene TRBJ1-1; D remains unclear. Germline CDR1 reads SGHRS; CDR2 reads YFSETQ. There are 13 residues in the CDR3. Trimming took 4 bases from V and 7 from J, leaving 14 bases between them. CDR3 protein: CASSPLPGVEAFF. In nucleotides, the CDR3 is TGCGCCAGCAGCCCCTTACCGGGAGTTGAAGCTTTCTTT. The full variable domain, its missing parts supplied by reference TRBV5-1 and TRBJ1-1, is KAGVTQTPRYLIKTRGQQVTLSCSPISGHRSVSWYQQTPGQGLQFLFEYFSETQRNKGNFPGRFSGRQFSNSRSEMNVSTLELGDSALYLCASSPLPGVEAFFGQGTRLTVV.